This T cell receptor (beta chain) was profiled in a study of blood T cell repertoires in COVID-19. Across the whole study: COVID-19 samples from acute and convalescent phases originated in the United States, Italy and Spain.

The length of the CDR3 is 14 residues. Germline CDR1 reads SGHRS; CDR2 reads YFSETQ. With 0 bases removed from V and 8 bases from J, the gap between germline ends came to 11 bases. The authors' processing: How many nucleated cells were present was estimated from reference gene primer amplification. TCRdb keeps only in-frame clones here, not all; method: immunoSEQ multiplex PCR. The V and J calls and clone size come from that table; D and trimming were worked out from the DNA. This sample carries 55,000 to 75,000 clones, approximately 86% of them seen once, and the ten largest clones take roughly 4%. The receptor comes from a man aged 45-65 years with active COVID-19. The sequencing input was peripheral blood. The rearrangement links TRBV5-1 to TRBJ1-4, with D perhaps matching TRBD1 (6 bases). The CDR3 loop reads CASSLGDKVEKLFF. The CDR3 bases are TGCGCCAGCAGCTTGGGGGACAAGGTGGAAAAACTGTTTTTT. The variable domain in full, completed from reference TRBV5-1 and TRBJ1-4, reads KAGVTQTPRYLIKTRGQQVTLSCSPISGHRSVSWYQQTPGQGLQFLFEYFSETQRNKGNFPGRFSGRQFSNSRSEMNVSTLELGDSALYLCASSLGDKVEKLFFGSGTQLSVL.